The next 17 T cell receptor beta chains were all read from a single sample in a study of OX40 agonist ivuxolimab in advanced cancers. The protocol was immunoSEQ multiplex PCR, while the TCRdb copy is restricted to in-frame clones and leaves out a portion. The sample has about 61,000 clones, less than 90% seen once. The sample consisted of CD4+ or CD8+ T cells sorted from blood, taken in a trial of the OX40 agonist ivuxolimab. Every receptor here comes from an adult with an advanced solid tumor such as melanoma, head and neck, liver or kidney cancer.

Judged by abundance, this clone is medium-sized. The CDR3 DNA follows: TGTGCCAGCAGCTCCAGGGGGGGAATTTCTTCTAATGAAAAACTGTTTTTT. Protein product: CASSSRGGISSNEKLFF. V and J are TRBV7-2 and TRBJ1-4; the match to TRBD1 covers 7 bases. The V gene end was trimmed by 4 bases and the J gene end by 3 bases; junction bases not matched to a gene: 11. Per the germline V gene, CDR1 is SGHTA and CDR2 is FQGNSA. The CDR3 has 17 residues.

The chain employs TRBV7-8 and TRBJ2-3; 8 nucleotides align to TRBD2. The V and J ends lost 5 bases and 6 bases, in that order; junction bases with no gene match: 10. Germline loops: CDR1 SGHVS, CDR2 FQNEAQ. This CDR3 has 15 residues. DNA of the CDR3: TGTGCCAGCAGCGAAAGCGGGGGCCCCGGGGATACGCAGTATTTT. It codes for CASSESGGPGDTQYF.

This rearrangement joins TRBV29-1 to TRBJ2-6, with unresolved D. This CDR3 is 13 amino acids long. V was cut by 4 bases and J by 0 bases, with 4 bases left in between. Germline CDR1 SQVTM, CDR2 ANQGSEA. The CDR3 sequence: CSVASSGANVLTF. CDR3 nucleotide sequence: TGCAGCGTTGCCAGCTCTGGGGCCAACGTCCTGACTTTC.

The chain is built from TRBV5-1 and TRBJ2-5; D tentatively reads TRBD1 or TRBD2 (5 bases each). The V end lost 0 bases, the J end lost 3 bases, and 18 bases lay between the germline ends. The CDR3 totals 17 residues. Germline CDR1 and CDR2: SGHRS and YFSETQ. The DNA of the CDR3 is TGCGCCAGCAGCTTGGGGGCGAGGGGCGGTCGGGAAGAGACCCAGTACTTC. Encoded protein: CASSLGARGGREETQYF.

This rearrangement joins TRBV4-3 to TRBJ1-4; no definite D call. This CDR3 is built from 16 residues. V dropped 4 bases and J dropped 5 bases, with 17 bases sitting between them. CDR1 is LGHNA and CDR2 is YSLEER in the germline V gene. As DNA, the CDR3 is TGCGCCAGCAGCCGACTGTCACGGGTGGGAAATGAAAAACTGTTTTTT. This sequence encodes CASSRLSRVGNEKLFF.

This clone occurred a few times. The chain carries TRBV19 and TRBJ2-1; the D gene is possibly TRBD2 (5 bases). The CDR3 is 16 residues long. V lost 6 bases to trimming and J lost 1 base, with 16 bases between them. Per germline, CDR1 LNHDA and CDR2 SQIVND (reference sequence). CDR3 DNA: TGTGCCAGTAGGCCGACCCTTCCGGGATCCTACAATGAGCAGTTCTTC. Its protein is CASRPTLPGSYNEQFF.

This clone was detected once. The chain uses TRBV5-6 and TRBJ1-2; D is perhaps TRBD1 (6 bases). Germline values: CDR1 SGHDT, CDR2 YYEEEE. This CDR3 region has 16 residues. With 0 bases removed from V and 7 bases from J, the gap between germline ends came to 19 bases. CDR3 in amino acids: CASSLGPTGRRGGYTF. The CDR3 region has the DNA TGTGCCAGCAGCTTGGGCCCAACAGGGAGGCGCGGTGGCTACACCTTC.

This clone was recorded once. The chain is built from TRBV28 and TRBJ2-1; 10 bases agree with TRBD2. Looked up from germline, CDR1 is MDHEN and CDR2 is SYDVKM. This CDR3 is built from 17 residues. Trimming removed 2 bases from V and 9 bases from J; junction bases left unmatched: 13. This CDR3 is CASSLTSGIRAAAEQFF. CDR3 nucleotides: TGTGCCAGCAGTTTAACTAGCGGGATAAGGGCCGCAGCTGAGCAGTTCTTC.

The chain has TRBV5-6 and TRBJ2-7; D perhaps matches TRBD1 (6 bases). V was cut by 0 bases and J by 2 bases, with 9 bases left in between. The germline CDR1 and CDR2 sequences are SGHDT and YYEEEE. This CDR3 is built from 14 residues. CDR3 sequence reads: CASSLVGQPYEQYF. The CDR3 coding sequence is TGTGCCAGCAGCTTGGTTGGACAGCCCTACGAGCAGTACTTC.

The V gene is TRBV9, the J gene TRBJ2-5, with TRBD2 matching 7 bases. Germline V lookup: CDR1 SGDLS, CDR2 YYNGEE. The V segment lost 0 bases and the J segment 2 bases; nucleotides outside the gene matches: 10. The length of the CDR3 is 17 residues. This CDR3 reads CASSVAPGRGGQETQYF. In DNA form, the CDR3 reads TGTGCCAGCAGCGTAGCCCCGGGGAGGGGTGGTCAAGAGACCCAGTACTTC. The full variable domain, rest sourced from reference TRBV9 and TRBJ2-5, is DSGVTQTPKHLITATGQRVTLRCSPRSGDLSVYWYQQSLDQGLQFLIQYYNGEERAKGNILERFSAQQFPDLHSELNLSSLELGDSALYFCASSVAPGRGGQETQYFGPGTRLLVL.

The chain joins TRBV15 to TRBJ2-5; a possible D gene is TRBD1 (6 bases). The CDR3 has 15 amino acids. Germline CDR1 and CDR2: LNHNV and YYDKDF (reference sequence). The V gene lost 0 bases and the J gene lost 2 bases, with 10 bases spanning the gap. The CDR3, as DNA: TGTGCCACCAGCAGAGATCCAGGACAGCAAGAGACCCAGTACTTC. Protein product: CATSRDPGQQETQYF.

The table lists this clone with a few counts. CDR3 protein: CASSTTGWSEKLFF. The CDR3 DNA reads TGTGCCAGCAGCACGACAGGGTGGAGTGAAAAACTGTTTTTT. The chain is built from TRBV6-1 and TRBJ1-4; TRBD1 agrees at 7 bases. In germline, CDR1 is MNHNS, CDR2 SASEGT. Trimming at V came to 6 bases and at J to 7 bases, leaving 8 bases not matched to a gene. CDR3 size: 14 residues.

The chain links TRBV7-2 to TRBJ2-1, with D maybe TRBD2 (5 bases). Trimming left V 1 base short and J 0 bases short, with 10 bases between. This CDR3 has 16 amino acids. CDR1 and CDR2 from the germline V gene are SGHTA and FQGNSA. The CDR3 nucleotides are TGTGCCAGCAGCTTAGATTCGGGAAGCTCCTACAATGAGCAGTTCTTC. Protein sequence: CASSLDSGSSYNEQFF.

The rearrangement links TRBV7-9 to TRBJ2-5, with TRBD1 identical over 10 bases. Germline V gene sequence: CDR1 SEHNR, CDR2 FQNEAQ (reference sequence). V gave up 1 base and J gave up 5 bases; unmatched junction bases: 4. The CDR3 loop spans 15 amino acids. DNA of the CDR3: TGTGCCAGCAGCTTAGGACAGGGGGCGCTGGAGACCCAGTACTTC. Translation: CASSLGQGALETQYF.

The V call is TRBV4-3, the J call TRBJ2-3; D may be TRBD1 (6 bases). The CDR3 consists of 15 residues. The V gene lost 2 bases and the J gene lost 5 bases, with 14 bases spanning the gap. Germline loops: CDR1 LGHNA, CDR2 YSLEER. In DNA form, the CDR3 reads TGCGCCAGCAGCCAAACACAGGGTGTTGGAGATACGCAGTATTTT. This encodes CASSQTQGVGDTQYF.

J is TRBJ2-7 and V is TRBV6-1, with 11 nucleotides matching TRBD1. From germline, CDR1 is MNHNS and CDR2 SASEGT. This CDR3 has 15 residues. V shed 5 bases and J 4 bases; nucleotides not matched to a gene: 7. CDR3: CASSSGTGGRYEQYF. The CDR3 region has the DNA TGTGCCAGCAGTAGCGGGACAGGGGGTCGATACGAGCAGTACTTC.

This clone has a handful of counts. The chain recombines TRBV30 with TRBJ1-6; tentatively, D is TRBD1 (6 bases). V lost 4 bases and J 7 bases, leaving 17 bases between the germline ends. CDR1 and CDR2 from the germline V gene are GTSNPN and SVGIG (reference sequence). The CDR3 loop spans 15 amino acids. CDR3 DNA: TGTGCCTGGATCCCCTTGGACAGTCTGAATTCACCCCTCCACTTT. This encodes CAWIPLDSLNSPLHF. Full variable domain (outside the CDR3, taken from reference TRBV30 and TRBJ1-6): SQTIHQWPATLVQPVGSPLSLECTVEGTSNPNLYWYRQAAGRGLQLLFYSVGIGQISSEVPQNLSASRPQDRQFILSSKKLLLSDSGFYLCAWIPLDSLNSPLHFGNGTRLTVT.